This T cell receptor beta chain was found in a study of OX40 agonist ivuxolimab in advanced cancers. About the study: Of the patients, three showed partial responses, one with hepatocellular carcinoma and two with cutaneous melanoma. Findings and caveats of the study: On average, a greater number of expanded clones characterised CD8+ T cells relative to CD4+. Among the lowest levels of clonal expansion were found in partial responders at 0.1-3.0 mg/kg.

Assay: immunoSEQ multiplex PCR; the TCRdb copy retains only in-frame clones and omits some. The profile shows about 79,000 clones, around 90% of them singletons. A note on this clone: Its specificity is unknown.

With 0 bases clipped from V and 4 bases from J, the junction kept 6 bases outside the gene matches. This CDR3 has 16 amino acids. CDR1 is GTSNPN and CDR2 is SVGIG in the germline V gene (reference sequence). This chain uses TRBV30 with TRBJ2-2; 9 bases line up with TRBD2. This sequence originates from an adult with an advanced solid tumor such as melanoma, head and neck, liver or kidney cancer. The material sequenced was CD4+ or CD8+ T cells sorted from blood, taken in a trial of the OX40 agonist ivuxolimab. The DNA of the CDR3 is TGTGCCTGGAGTGTACTACCTAGCGGGATCACCGGGGAGCTGTTTTTT. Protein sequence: CAWSVLPSGITGELFF.